This TCR beta chain came from a study of CD8 T cells in ankylosing spondylitis. A single record per CDR3 protein comes from TCRdb applying MiXCR to the 5' RACE reads. This table holds 150,000 or so distinct CDR3 sequences, 15% to 20% found once. CDR1 is SQVTM, CDR2 ANQGSEA, per germline. The V gene lost 7 bases and the J gene lost 5 bases, with 18 bases spanning the gap. The CDR3 sequence is 13 residues long. A few counts support this clonotype. This TCR came from a male donor with ankylosing spondylitis or in good health (not recorded which). The sample consisted of blood, either unsorted or a sorted T cell fraction (not recorded which). The chain uses TRBV29-1 and TRBJ2-7; D gene uncertain. CDR3 bases: TGCAGCGCTGTGGTCCAGGCCTTGAACGAGCAGTACTTC. Translation: CSAVVQALNEQYF.